The 9 T cell receptor beta chains reported below all come from one sample, sequenced in a study of cytomegalovirus exposure and HLA in healthy donors. Both 60 Vbeta primers and 13 Jbeta primers went into the PCR. Method: immunoSEQ multiplex PCR; TCRdb's copy keeps in-frame clones and lacks some. The sample lists about 150,000 clones, 55% to 70% occurring once. Sequencing was performed on PBMCs. These receptors all come from an older woman in good health and CMV-seropositive.

The chain recombines TRBV4-2 with TRBJ2-3; the match to TRBD2 covers 11 bases. With V trimmed by 1 base and J by 4 bases, 4 bases remained unmatched. The CDR3 contains 16 residues. From germline, CDR1 is LGHNA and CDR2 YNFKEQ. CDR3 bases: TGTGCCAGCAGCCAAGGCCTAGCGGGAGGACCAGATACGCAGTATTTT. Its protein is CASSQGLAGGPDTQYF.

In its sample, this clone was seen a few times. This chain connects TRBV7-2 to TRBJ2-3; D gene unclear. The CDR3 length is 15 residues. V dropped 4 bases and J dropped 2 bases, with 13 bases sitting between them. Germline V CDR1 and CDR2: SGHTA, FQGNSA. The CDR3 DNA sequence: TGTGCCAGCAGCTGGGCCGAAGACGTCACAGATACGCAGTATTTT. Its translation: CASSWAEDVTDTQYF.

The chain couples TRBV27 to TRBJ1-2, with TRBD1 identical over 8 bases. V shed 0 bases, J shed 4 bases, and the junction held 4 bases outside the gene matches. The CDR3 has 15 residues. Germline values: CDR1 MNHEY, CDR2 SMNVEV (reference sequence). This chain's CDR3 is CASSLSRTGTYGYTF. In DNA form, the CDR3 reads TGTGCCAGCAGTTTATCGAGGACAGGGACCTATGGCTACACCTTC.

The CDR3 reads CASSLFGPASYEQYF. The CDR3 DNA reads as TGTGCCAGCAGCTTATTTGGCCCTGCCTCCTACGAGCAGTACTTC. The chain links TRBV7-2 to TRBJ2-7; D gene ambiguous. Trimming pared 2 bases from V and 0 bases from J, leaving 11 bases between. Germline V gene data show CDR1 as SGHTA and CDR2 as FQGNSA. The CDR3 is 15 residues long.

The chain is built from TRBV29-1 and TRBJ1-1, with D maybe TRBD1 (5 bases). The CDR3 sequence is 13 residues long. Between the trimmed V and J ends, which lost 7 bases and 1 base, there was a span of 13 bases. Germline CDR1 is SQVTM and CDR2 is ANQGSEA. The CDR3 DNA is TGCAGCGATTCGACAGCTGCGAACACTGAAGCTTTCTTT. This translates into CSDSTAANTEAFF. Drawing the rest from reference TRBV29-1 and TRBJ1-1, the complete variable domain is SAVISQKPSRDICQRGTSLTIQCQVDSQVTMMFWYRQQPGQSLTLIATANQGSEATYESGFVIDKFPISRPNLTFSTLTVSNMSPEDSSIYLCSDSTAANTEAFFGQGTRLTVV.

The rearrangement uses TRBV20-1 and TRBJ1-2; D gene uncertain. Between the trimmed V and J ends, which lost 6 bases and 8 bases, there was a span of 10 bases. This CDR3 comprises 10 residues. Germline values: CDR1 DFQATT, CDR2 SNEGSKA (reference sequence). CDR3 nucleotides: TGCAGTGCCCCGGAGATGGGCTACACCTTC. Translating it yields CSAPEMGYTF.

This clone was recorded only once. The chain recombines TRBV6-5 with TRBJ2-7; 7 nucleotides agree with TRBD1. Germline V gene lookup returns CDR1 MNHEY and CDR2 SVGAGI. Trimming at V came to 6 bases and at J to 0 bases, leaving 8 bases not matched to a gene. The CDR3 consists of 15 residues. In DNA, the CDR3 is TGTGCCAGCAGCCCACGGACAGGCATCTCCTACGAGCAGTACTTC. It codes for CASSPRTGISYEQYF.

A note on this clone: Within the sample, other DNA sequences also encode this same CDR3. This chain connects TRBV5-1 to TRBJ2-7, with 9 bases fitting TRBD2. The ends lost 0 bases at V and 3 bases at J; junction bases unmatched: 4. CDR3 length: 15 amino acids. CDR1 SGHRS and CDR2 YFSETQ come from the germline V gene. In DNA form, the CDR3 reads TGCGCCAGCAGCTTGGGGCTAGCGGGAAACTACGAGCAGTACTTC. Protein product: CASSLGLAGNYEQYF.

The chain employs TRBV19 and TRBJ2-7; TRBD2 agrees at 7 bases. Germline V CDR1 and CDR2: LNHDA, SQIVND (reference sequence). Trimming took 5 bases from V and 3 from J; bases not matched to a gene: 10. The CDR3 contains 15 residues. The CDR3: CASSAGAGALYEQYF. The CDR3 region has the DNA TGTGCCAGTAGTGCCGGGGCGGGAGCCCTCTACGAGCAGTACTTC.